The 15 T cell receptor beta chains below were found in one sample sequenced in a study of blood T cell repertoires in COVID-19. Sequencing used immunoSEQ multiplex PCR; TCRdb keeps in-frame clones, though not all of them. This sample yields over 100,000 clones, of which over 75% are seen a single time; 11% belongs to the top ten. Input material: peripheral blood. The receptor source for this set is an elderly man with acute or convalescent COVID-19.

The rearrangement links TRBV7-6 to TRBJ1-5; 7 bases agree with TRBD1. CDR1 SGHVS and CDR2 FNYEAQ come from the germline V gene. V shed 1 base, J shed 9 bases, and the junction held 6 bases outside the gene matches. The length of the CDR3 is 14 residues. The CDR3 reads CASSLEGGNGPQHF. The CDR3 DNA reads TGTGCCAGCAGCTTAGAAGGGGGCAATGGGCCCCAGCATTTT.

The chain's CDR3 is CASSEGTGGSTDTQYF. In nucleotides, the CDR3 is TGTGCCAGCAGCGAAGGGACAGGCGGTAGCACAGATACGCAGTATTTT. The chain employs TRBV9 and TRBJ2-3, with 8 bases fitting TRBD1. The CDR3 has 16 residues. Germline CDR1 is SGDLS and CDR2 is YYNGEE. V was pared by 3 bases and J by 0 bases, with 6 bases of the junction left unmatched.

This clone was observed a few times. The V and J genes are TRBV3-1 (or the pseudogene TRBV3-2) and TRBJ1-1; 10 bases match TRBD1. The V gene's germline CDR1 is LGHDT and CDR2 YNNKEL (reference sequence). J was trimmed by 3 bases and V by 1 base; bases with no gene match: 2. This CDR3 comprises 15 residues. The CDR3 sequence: CASSQAGTGDTEAFF. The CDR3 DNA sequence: TGTGCCAGCAGCCAAGCCGGGACAGGGGACACTGAAGCTTTCTTT.

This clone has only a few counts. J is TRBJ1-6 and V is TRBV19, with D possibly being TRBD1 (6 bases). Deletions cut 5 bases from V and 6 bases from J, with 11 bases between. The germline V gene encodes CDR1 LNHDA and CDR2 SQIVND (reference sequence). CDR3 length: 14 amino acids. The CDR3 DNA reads TGTGCCAGTAGTCCCACAGGGAGTAATTCACCCCTCCACTTT. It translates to CASSPTGSNSPLHF.

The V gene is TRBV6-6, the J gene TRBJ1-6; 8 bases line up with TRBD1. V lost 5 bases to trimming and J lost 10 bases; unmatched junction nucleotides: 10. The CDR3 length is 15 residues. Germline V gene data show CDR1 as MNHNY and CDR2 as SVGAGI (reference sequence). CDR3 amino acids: CASSRDRGGGSPLHF. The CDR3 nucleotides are TGTGCCAGCAGTCGAGACAGGGGAGGTGGCTCACCCCTCCACTTT.

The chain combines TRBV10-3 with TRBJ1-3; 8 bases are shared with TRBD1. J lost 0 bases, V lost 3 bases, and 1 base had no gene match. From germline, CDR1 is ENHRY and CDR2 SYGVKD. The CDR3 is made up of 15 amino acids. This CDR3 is CAISDTGGSGNTIYF. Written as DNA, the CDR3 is TGTGCCATCAGTGATACAGGGGGCTCTGGAAACACCATATATTTT.

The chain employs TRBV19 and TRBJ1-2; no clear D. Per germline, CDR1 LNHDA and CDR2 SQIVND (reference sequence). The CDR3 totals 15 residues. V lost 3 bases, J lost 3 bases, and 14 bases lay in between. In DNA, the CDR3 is TGTGCCAGTAGTATCCCATATCGTCGGGACTATGGCTACACCTTC. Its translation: CASSIPYRRDYGYTF.

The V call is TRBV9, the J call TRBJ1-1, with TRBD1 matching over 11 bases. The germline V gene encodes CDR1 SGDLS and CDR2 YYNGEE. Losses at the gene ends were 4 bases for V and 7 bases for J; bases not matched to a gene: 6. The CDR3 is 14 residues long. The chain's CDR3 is CASSKPGQGGEAFF. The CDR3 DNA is TGTGCCAGCAGCAAACCGGGACAGGGGGGTGAAGCTTTCTTT.

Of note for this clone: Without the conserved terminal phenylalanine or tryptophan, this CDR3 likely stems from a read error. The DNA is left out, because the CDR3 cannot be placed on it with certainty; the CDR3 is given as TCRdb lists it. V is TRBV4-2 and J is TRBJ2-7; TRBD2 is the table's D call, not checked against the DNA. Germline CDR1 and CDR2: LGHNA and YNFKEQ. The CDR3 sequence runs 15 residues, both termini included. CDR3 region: CASSQDRLAAGGPVL.

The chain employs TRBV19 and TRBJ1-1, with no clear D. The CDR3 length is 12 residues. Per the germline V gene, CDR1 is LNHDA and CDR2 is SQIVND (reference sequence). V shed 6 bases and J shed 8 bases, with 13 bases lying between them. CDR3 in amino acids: CASSNRDFEAFF. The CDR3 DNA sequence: TGTGCCAGTAGCAATCGAGACTTCGAAGCTTTCTTT.

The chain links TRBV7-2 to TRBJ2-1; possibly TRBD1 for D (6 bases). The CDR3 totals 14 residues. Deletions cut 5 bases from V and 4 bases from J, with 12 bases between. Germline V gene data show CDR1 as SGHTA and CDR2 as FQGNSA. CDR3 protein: CASSEFGQYNEQFF. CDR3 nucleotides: TGTGCCAGCAGCGAATTCGGACAGTACAATGAGCAGTTCTTC.

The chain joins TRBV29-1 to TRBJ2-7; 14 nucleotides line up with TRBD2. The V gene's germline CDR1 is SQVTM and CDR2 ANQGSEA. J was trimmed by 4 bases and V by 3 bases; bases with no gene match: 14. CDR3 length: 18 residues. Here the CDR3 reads CSVERDPGLAGEGYEQYF. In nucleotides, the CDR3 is TGCAGCGTTGAGAGGGACCCGGGACTAGCGGGAGAAGGATACGAGCAGTACTTC.

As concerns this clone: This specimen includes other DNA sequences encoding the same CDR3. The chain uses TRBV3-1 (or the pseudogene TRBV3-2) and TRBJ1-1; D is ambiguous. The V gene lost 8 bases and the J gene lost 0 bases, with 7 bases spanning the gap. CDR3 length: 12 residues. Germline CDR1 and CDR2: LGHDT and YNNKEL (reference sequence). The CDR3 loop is CASSLMNTEAFF. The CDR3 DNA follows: TGTGCCAGCTCCCTTATGAACACTGAAGCTTTCTTT.

The CDR3 nucleotides are TGTGCCAGCTCACCACCATACAGGGGAGGTGGAGGCTACACCTTC. Residues: CASSPPYRGGGGYTF. The chain couples TRBV18 to TRBJ1-2; TRBD1 matches 7 bases. From germline, CDR1 is KGHSH and CDR2 LQKENI. The CDR3 is made up of 15 amino acids. Trimming cost V 0 bases and J 8 bases; bases outside gene matches: 9.

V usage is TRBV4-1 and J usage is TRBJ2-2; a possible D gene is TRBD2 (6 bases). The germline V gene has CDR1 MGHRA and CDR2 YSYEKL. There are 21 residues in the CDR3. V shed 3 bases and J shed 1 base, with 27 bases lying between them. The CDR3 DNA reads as TGCGCCAGCAGCCAGGCCCCGACTAGAGGGCCCGGTGGAGGGAACACCGGGGAGCTGTTTTTT. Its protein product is CASSQAPTRGPGGGNTGELFF.